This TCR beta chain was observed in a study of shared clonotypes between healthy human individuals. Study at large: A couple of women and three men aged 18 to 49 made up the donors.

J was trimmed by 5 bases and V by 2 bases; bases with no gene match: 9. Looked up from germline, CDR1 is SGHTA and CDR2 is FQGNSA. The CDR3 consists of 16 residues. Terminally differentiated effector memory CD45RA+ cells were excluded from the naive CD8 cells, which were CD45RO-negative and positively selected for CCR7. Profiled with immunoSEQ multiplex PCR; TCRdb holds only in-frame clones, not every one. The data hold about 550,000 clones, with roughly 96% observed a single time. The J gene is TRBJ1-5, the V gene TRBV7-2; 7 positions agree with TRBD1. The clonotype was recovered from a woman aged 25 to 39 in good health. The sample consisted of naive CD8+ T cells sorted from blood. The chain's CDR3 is CASSLRSGTVDQPQHF. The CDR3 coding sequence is TGTGCCAGCAGCTTAAGGTCCGGGACAGTGGATCAGCCCCAGCATTTT.